This T cell receptor (beta chain) was captured by sequencing in a study of T cells in women clearing cervical HPV infection. Study-level background: Only a few women had HLA typing results available.

In regard to this clone: Its matching antigen is unknown.

Study conclusions and caveats: Cases and controls were distinguished at AUC approximately 0.81 by richness and V genes.

The table came from immunoSEQ multiplex PCR; TCRdb's copy has only in-frame clones and leaves some out. The repertoire table contains 20,000 to 25,000 clones. Prevalent HPV16 infections were excluded; only incident single HPV16 infections included. Sample: blood buffy coat. The TCR originated in a woman between 18 and 69 years old with a cervical HPV16 infection that either progressed to CIN3+ or cleared (not recorded which).

The CDR3 spells CASSERGYNEKLFF. The part of the CDR3 DNA that was read is TGTGCCAGCAGTGAAAGGGGCTATAATGAAAAA. The gene calls are TRBV6-1 and TRBJ1-4; weak D call: TRBD1 (5 bases). The CDR3 end lies 3 residues beyond the end of the read and is filled in from the germline J gene. Trimming removed 2 bases at V and 4 bases at J, with 8 bases between. This CDR3 is 14 amino acids long. Per the germline V gene, CDR1 is MNHNS and CDR2 is SASEGT.